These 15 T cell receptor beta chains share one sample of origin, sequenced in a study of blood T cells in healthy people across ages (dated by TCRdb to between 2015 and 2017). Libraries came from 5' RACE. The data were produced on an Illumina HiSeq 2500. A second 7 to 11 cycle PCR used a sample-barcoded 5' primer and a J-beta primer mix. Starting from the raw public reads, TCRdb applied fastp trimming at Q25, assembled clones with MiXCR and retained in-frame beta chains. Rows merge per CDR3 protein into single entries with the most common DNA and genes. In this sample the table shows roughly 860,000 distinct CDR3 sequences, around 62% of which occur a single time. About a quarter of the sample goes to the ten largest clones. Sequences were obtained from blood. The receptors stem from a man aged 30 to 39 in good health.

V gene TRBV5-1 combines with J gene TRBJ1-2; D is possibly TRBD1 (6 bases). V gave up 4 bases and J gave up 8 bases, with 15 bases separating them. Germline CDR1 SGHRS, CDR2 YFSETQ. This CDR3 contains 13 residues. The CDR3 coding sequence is TGCGCCAGCAGCAAAAACAGGGACGAGGGCTACACCTTC. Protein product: CASSKNRDEGYTF.

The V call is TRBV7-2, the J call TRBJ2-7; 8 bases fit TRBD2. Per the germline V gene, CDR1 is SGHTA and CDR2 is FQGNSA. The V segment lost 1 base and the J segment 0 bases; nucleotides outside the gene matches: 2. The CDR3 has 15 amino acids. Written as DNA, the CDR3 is TGTGCCAGCAGCTTAGTAGCGGGAAACTCCTACGAGCAGTACTTC. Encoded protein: CASSLVAGNSYEQYF.

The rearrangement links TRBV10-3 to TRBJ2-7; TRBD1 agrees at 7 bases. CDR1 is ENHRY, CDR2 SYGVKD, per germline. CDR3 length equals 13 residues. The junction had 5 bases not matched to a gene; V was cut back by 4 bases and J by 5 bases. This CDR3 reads CAISGQGMDEQYF. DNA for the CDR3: TGTGCCATCAGTGGACAGGGAATGGACGAGCAGTACTTC.

CDR3 in amino acids: CASSLASGLYNEQFF. The CDR3, as DNA: TGTGCCAGCAGCTTAGCATCAGGGTTATACAATGAGCAGTTCTTC. This rearrangement joins TRBV7-3 to TRBJ2-1; possible D gene TRBD1, 5 bases. Trimming left V 2 bases short and J 4 bases short, with 12 bases between. The CDR3 has 15 amino acids. Germline CDR1 and CDR2: SGHTA and FQGTGA.

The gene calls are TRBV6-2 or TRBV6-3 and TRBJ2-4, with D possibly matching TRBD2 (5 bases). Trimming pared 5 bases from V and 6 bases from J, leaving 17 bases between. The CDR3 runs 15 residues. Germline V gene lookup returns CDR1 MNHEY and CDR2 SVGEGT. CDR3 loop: CASSDPGTDGNIQYF. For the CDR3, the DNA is TGTGCCAGCAGTGACCCGGGAACGGACGGAAACATTCAGTACTTC.

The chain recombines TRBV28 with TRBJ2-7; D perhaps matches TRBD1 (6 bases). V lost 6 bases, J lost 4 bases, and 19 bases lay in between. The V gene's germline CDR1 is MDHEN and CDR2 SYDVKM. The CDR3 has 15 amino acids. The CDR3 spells CASSTRTALLYEQYF. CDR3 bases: TGTGCCAGCAGCACAAGGACAGCACTTTTGTACGAGCAGTACTTC. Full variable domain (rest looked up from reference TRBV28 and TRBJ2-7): DVKVTQSSRYLVKRTGEKVFLECVQDMDHENMFWYRQDPGLGLRLIYFSYDVKMKEKGDIPEGYSVSREKKERFSLILESASTNQTSMYLCASSTRTALLYEQYFGPGTRLTVT.

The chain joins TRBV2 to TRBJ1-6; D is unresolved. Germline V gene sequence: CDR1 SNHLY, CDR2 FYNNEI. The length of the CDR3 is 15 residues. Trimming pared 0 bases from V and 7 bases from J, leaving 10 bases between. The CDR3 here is CASSEAGGNNSPLHF. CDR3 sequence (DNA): TGTGCCAGCAGTGAAGCGGGAGGGAACAATTCACCCCTCCACTTT.

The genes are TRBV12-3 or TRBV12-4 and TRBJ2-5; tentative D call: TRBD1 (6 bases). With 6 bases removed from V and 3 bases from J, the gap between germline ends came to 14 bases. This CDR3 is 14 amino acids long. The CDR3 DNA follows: TGTGCCAGCAGCAACGTGGACAGAAAAGAGACCCAGTACTTC. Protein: CASSNVDRKETQYF.

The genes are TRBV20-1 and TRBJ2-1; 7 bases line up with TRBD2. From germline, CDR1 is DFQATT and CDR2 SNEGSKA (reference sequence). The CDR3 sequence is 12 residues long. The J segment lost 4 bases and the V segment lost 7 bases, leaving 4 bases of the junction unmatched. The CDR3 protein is CSVWGGYNEQFF. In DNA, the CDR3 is TGCAGTGTGTGGGGGGGGTACAATGAGCAGTTCTTC.

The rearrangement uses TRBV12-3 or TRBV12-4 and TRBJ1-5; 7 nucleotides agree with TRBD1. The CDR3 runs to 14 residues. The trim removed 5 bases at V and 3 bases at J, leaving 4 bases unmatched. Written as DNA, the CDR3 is TGTGCCAGCAGTGAACAGGGGATCAATCAGCCCCAGCATTTT. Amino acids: CASSEQGINQPQHF.

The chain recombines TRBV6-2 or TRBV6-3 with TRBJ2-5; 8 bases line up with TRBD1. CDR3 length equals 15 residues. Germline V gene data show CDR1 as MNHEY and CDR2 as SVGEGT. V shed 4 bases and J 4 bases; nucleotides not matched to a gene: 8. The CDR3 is CASSWGQDKGETQYF. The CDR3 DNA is TGTGCCAGCAGTTGGGGACAGGACAAAGGAGAGACCCAGTACTTC.

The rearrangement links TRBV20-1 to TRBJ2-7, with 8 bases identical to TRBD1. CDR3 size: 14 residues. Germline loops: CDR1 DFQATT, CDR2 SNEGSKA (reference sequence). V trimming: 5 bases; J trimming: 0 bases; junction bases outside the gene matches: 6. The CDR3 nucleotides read TGCAGTGCTGAGGACAGGGTTAGCTCCTACGAGCAGTACTTC. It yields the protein CSAEDRVSSYEQYF.

CDR3 protein: CASSLARVDYEQYF. DNA for the CDR3: TGCGCCAGCAGCTTGGCCCGGGTGGACTACGAGCAGTACTTC. The chain uses TRBV5-1 and TRBJ2-7; D is unresolved. Trimming took 0 bases from V and 3 from J, leaving 10 bases between them. Looked up from germline, CDR1 is SGHRS and CDR2 is YFSETQ. The CDR3 runs to 14 residues.

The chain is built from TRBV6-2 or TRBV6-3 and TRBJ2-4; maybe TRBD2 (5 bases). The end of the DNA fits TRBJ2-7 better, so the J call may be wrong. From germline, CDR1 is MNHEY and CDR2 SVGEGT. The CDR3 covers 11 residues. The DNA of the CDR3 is TGTGCCAGCACCCACGGGAACGAGCAGTACTTC. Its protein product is CASTHGNEQYF.

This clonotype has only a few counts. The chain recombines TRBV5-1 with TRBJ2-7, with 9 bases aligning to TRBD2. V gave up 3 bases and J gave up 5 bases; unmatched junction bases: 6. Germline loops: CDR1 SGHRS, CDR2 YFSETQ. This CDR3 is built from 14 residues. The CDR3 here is CASSSQGTSNEQYF. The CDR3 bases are TGCGCCAGCAGCTCGCAGGGGACTAGCAACGAGCAGTACTTC.